A selection of T cell receptor beta chains follows, all from one sample in a study of T cell repertoires in cytomegalovirus infection. A single record per CDR3 protein comes from TCRdb applying MiXCR to the reads. The data show approximately 160,000 distinct CDR3 sequences, with approximately 17% seen just once and around a sixth held by the top ten. Sequenced input: CD8+ T cells from PBMCs. The receptor set was obtained from a human donor in good health (CMV status not recorded). Some clones in this sample may be carry-over from other donors' samples. CDR3s include the opening cysteine and the closing phenylalanine or tryptophan. The order of the fields is J gene, D gene, clone size, V gene, CDR3 DNA, CDR3 protein. A D gene is named only where the DNA matches it firmly. Size is omitted from some rows. Given values are once, few, many or a class for expanded clones.

TRBJ2-1,.,few,TRBV12-3/TRBV12-4,TGTGCCAGCAGTTTAGGCGGGCTTCCCTCCTACAATGAGCAGTTCTTC,CASSLGGLPSYNEQFF
TRBJ2-1,TRBD2,many,TRBV6-2/TRBV6-3,TGTGCCAGCAGTTACGGGGTAGCGGGAGGTGGCGAGCAGTTCTTC,CASSYGVAGGGEQFF
TRBJ2-6,.,.,TRBV13,TGTGCCAGCAGCCTCCGTGGAGGGGCCAACGTCCTGACTTTC,CASSLRGGANVLTF
TRBJ2-1,.,few,TRBV5-1,TGCGCCAGCAGCTTAGCGGTTGAGCAGTTCTTC,CASSLAVEQFF
TRBJ2-1,TRBD1,few,TRBV4-2,TGTGCCAGCAGCCAAGGGGACAGCAGCACCTACAATGAGCAGTTCTTC,CASSQGDSSTYNEQFF
TRBJ2-1,.,.,TRBV11-2,TGTGCCAGCAGCTTACTGGTCAGGGGACAAGTCAATGAGCAGTTCTTC,CASSLLVRGQVNEQFF
TRBJ2-1,TRBD2,few,TRBV9,TGTGCCAGCAGCGTAGAGGGAGGGAGGTACAATGAGCAGTTCTTC,CASSVEGGRYNEQFF
TRBJ2-3,.,few,TRBV27,TGTGCCAGCTCGGACCTGTTCCAATCCGATACGCAGTATTTT,CASSDLFQSDTQYF
TRBJ2-2,.,few,TRBV2,TGTGCCAGCAGACACGGTGCTTACACCGGGGAGCTGTTTTTT,CASRHGAYTGELFF
TRBJ2-1,.,few,TRBV27,TGTGCCAGCAGTTATGGTGGTATCCGCAATGAGCAGTTCTTC,CASSYGGIRNEQFF
TRBJ1-2,.,.,TRBV28,TGTGCCAGCAGTTTTCCTCCAAGGGCAGATGGCTACACCTTC,CASSFPPRADGYTF
TRBJ2-1,TRBD2,.,TRBV28,TGTGCCAGCGGCTCCACTAGCGGGGGTATCTACAATGAGCAGTTCTTC,CASGSTSGGIYNEQFF
TRBJ2-3,.,.,TRBV10-3,TGTGCCATCAGTGAGAGGGGCAGGTTGAGCCCAGATACGCAGTATTTT,CAISERGRLSPDTQYF
TRBJ2-2,.,few,TRBV4-1,TGCGCCAGCAGCCAAGGGCAGGCAACCGGGGAGCTGTTTTTT,CASSQGQATGELFF
TRBJ2-7,.,few,TRBV7-2,TGTGCCAGCAGCGACGGGAACCTACTCTACGAGCAGTACTTC,CASSDGNLLYEQYF
TRBJ2-2,.,.,TRBV19,TGTGCCAGTAGTATAGCCGGCAGTCTCACCGGGGAGCTGTTTTTT,CASSIAGSLTGELFF
TRBJ2-2,TRBD2,.,TRBV11-1,TGTGCCAGCAGCTACACGGCCCCAGCGGGAACCGGGGAGCTGTTTTTT,CASSYTAPAGTGELFF
TRBJ1-5,.,.,TRBV7-9,TGTGCCAGCAGCTTCGGGGCAGGGGGCAATCAGCCCCAGCATTTT,CASSFGAGGNQPQHF
TRBJ2-7,.,.,TRBV20-1,TGCAGTGCTAGCCCTCTTTTCAGGGAGATATCCTACGAGCAGTACTTC,CSASPLFREISYEQYF
TRBJ1-2,.,few,TRBV25-1,TGTGCCAGCAGTGGCCCCCTCGGGGGGAACTATGGCTACACCTTC,CASSGPLGGNYGYTF
TRBJ2-1,TRBD1,.,TRBV6-2/TRBV6-3,TGTGTCAGCAGTCCAACAGGGGGCAATGAGCAGTTCTTC,CVSSPTGGNEQFF
TRBJ2-3,TRBD2,few,TRBV28,TGTGCCAGCAGTCGGACTAGAACAGATACGCAGTATTTT,CASSRTRTDTQYF
TRBJ1-3,.,few,TRBV7-2,TGTGCCAGCAGCCTCCCGGGAGGCCCCGGAAACACCATATATTTT,CASSLPGGPGNTIYF
TRBJ2-6,.,.,TRBV6-2/TRBV6-3,TGTGCCAGCAGTTCCGGCTCTGGGGCCAACGTCCTGACTTTC,CASSSGSGANVLTF
TRBJ2-2,.,few,TRBV20-1,TGCAGTGCTAGAGACGGGAACACCGGGGAGCTGTTTTTT,CSARDGNTGELFF
TRBJ2-1,.,few,TRBV5-6,TGTGCCAGCAGCACGACAGAGAATGAGCAGTTCTTC,CASSTTENEQFF
TRBJ2-5,TRBD2,few,TRBV27,TGTGCCAGCAGTTACTCGGGGGGGCCTGTAGAGACCCAGTACTTC,CASSYSGGPVETQYF
TRBJ1-1,.,few,TRBV6-6,TGTGCCAGCAGTTACGAACCTCCCGGGGACTCTCTGAACACTGAAGCTTTCTTT,CASSYEPPGDSLNTEAFF
TRBJ2-7,.,.,TRBV4-3,TGCGCCAGCAGCCAAGAGGCCAGGAGTAGCGAGCAGTACTTC,CASSQEARSSEQYF
TRBJ2-2,.,.,TRBV11-2,TGTGCCAGCAGCTTAGTAGGGATTTCGAACACCGGGGAGCTGTTTTTT,CASSLVGISNTGELFF
TRBJ1-2,.,.,TRBV2,TGTGCCAGCTGTGGAGGGAGGGTAGGATATGGCTACACCTTC,CASCGGRVGYGYTF
TRBJ2-1,.,many,TRBV7-2,TGTGCCAGCAGCCCACCGCAGAACGGCTACAATGAGCAGTTCTTC,CASSPPQNGYNEQFF
TRBJ2-2,.,many,TRBV12-3/TRBV12-4,TGTGCCAGTCGTAGAGCCGGGGAGCTGTTTTTT,CASRRAGELFF
TRBJ1-5,.,once,TRBV19,TGTGCCAGTAGTCCCGGGATGTTTCAGCCCCAGCATTTT,CASSPGMFQPQHF
TRBJ2-7,.,.,TRBV7-6,TGTGCCAGCAGCTCACATACTAGCGAGCAGTACTTC,CASSSHTSEQYF
TRBJ1-4,.,.,TRBV11-2,TGTGCCAGCAGCTTAGTTCCGACGGGGACGCTCGCAACTAATGAAAAACTGTTTTTT,CASSLVPTGTLATNEKLFF
TRBJ1-1,.,.,TRBV4-1,TGCGCCAGCAGCCACCCCTCGGGAGGCACTGAAGCTTTCTTT,CASSHPSGGTEAFF
TRBJ2-7,TRBD2,few,TRBV6-2/TRBV6-3,TGTGCCAGCAGACCTGGACTAGCGGGAGGGAGTTACGAGCAGTACTTC,CASRPGLAGGSYEQYF
TRBJ2-3,.,.,TRBV7-6,TGTGCCAGCAGCTTAGCGAGCGGCGGGGGCCGGACAGATACGCAGTATTTT,CASSLASGGGRTDTQYF
TRBJ2-2,.,.,TRBV27,TGTGCCAGCCGGGGAGAAAGCACCGGGGAGCTGTTTTTT,CASRGESTGELFF
TRBJ2-7,TRBD2,.,TRBV7-2,TGTGCCAGCAGCTTAACCCCGGGAGGCTGGCCCTACGAGCAGTACTTC,CASSLTPGGWPYEQYF
TRBJ2-5,TRBD2,few,TRBV7-2,TGTGCCAGCAGCTTACGGGGGGGCCCGCAAGAGACCCAGTACTTC,CASSLRGGPQETQYF
TRBJ1-1,.,few,TRBV5-6,TGTGCCAGCAGATTACAGGGAACTGAAGCTTTCTTT,CASRLQGTEAFF
TRBJ2-1,TRBD2,.,TRBV29-1,TGCAGCGTTGAATGGGTGGGAGGGTATTACAATGAGCAGTTCTTC,CSVEWVGGYYNEQFF
TRBJ2-1,TRBD1,many,TRBV7-2,TGTGCCAGCGGGACAGTTTACAATGAGCAGTTCTTC,CASGTVYNEQFF
TRBJ2-5,.,.,TRBV12-3/TRBV12-4,TGTGCCAGCAGTCCGGGCCTAGAGGCCCAGTACTTC,CASSPGLEAQYF
TRBJ1-5,TRBD1,.,TRBV11-2,TGTGCCAGCAGCCGAGCGGACAGGGAATATCAGCCCCAGCATTTT,CASSRADREYQPQHF
TRBJ1-1,.,once,TRBV2,TGTGCCAACATGGCAGCGAACACTGAAGCTTTCTTT,CANMAANTEAFF
TRBJ1-5,.,.,TRBV7-9,TGTGCCAGCAGCTTCTACAGCAAACAGTCCCAGCATTTT,CASSFYSKQSQHF
TRBJ1-1,.,.,TRBV7-9,TGTGCCAGCAGCTCAGCCCTACCCGGGAACCCTGAAGCTTTCTTT,CASSSALPGNPEAFF
TRBJ1-1,.,.,TRBV7-6,TGTGCCAGCAGCCCTGGGCGTGGTGAAGCTTTCTTT,CASSPGRGEAFF
TRBJ2-3,TRBD2,few,TRBV7-8,TGTGCCAGCAGCTGGGGACTACCCACAGATACGCAGTATTTT,CASSWGLPTDTQYF
TRBJ2-5,.,.,TRBV12-3/TRBV12-4,TGTGCCAGCAGTTTAGGTGTAGCACAAGAGACCCAGTACTTC,CASSLGVAQETQYF
TRBJ2-5,.,few,TRBV7-2,TGTGCCAGCATATTAGACGGGGAGACCCAGTACTTC,CASILDGETQYF